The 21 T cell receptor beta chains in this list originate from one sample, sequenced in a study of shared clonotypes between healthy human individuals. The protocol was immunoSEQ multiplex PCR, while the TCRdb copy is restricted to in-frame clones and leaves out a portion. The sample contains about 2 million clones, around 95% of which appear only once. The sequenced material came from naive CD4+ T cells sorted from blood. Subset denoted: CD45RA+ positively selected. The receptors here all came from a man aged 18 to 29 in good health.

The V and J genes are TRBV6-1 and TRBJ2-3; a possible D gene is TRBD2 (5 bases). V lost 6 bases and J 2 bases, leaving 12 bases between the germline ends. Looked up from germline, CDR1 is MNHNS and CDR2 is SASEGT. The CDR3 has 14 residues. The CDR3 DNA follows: TGTGCCAGCAGGCAGGACTTTTCCACAGATACGCAGTATTTT. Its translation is CASRQDFSTDTQYF.

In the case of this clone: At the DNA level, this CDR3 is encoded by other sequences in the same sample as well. The CDR3 loop is CASSLVGGTYEQYF. The CDR3 DNA reads TGCGCCAGCAGCTTGGTAGGAGGTACCTACGAGCAGTACTTC. The chain links TRBV5-1 to TRBJ2-7, with a possible D match to TRBD2 (5 bases). The germline V gene encodes CDR1 SGHRS and CDR2 YFSETQ. The ends were cut back, 0 bases at V and 2 bases at J, with 9 bases in the middle. The CDR3 is 14 residues long.

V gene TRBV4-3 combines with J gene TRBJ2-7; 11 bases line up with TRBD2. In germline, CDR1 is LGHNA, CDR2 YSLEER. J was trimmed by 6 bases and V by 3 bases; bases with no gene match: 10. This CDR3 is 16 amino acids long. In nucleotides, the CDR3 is TGCGCCAGCAGCCACCTCACTAGCGGGAGCTGGGGCGAGCAGTACTTC. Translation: CASSHLTSGSWGEQYF.

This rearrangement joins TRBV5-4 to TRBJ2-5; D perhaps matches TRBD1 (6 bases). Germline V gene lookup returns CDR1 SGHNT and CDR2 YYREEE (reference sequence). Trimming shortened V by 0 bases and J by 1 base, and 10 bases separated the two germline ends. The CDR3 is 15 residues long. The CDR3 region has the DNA TGTGCCAGCAGCTTGGGGGACACAATCCAAGAGACCCAGTACTTC. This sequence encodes CASSLGDTIQETQYF.

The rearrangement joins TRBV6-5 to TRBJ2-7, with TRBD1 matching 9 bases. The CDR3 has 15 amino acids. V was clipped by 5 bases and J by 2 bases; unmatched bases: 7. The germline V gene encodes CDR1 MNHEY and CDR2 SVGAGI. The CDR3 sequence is CASSATGGRAYEQYF. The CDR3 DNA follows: TGTGCCAGCAGTGCAACAGGGGGCCGGGCCTACGAGCAGTACTTC.

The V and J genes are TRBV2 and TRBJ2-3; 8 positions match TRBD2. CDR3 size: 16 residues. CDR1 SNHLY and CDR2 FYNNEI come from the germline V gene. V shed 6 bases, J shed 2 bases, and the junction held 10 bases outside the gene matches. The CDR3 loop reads CASSVELAAFTDTQYF. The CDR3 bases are TGTGCCAGCAGCGTTGAACTAGCGGCCTTCACAGATACGCAGTATTTT.

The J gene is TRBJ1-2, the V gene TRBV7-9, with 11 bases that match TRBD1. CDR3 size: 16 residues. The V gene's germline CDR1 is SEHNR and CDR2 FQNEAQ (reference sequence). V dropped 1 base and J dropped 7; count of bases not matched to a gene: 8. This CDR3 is CASSLGGQGASFGYTF. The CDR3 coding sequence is TGTGCCAGCAGCTTAGGAGGACAGGGGGCTTCCTTTGGCTACACCTTC.

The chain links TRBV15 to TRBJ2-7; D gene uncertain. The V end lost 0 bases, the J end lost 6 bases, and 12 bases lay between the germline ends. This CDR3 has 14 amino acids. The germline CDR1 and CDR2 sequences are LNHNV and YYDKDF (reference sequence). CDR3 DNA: TGTGCCACCAGCAGAGATCCTGTCGGGCTCGAGCAGTACTTC. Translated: CATSRDPVGLEQYF.

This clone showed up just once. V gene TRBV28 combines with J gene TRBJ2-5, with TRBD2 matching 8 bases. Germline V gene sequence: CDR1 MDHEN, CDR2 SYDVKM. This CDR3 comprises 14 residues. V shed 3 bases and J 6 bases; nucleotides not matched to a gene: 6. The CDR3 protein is CASSFIAGIKTQYF. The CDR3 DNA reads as TGTGCCAGCAGTTTCATAGCGGGGATAAAGACCCAGTACTTC.

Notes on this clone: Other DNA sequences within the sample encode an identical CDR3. The CDR3 region is CASSSTGTGSYEQYF. CDR3 coding DNA: TGTGCCAGCAGTTCCACCGGGACAGGTTCCTACGAGCAGTACTTC. The chain couples TRBV28 to TRBJ2-7; 8 positions match TRBD1. This CDR3 contains 15 residues. V dropped 4 bases and J dropped 1; count of bases not matched to a gene: 6. The germline V gene encodes CDR1 MDHEN and CDR2 SYDVKM.

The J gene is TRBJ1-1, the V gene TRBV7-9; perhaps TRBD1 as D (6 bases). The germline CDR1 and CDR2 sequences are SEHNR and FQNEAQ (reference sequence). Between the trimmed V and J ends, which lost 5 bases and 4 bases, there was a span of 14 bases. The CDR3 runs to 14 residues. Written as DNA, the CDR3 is TGTGCCAGCAGCCATGGACAGCTCAGCACTGAAGCTTTCTTT. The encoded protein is CASSHGQLSTEAFF.

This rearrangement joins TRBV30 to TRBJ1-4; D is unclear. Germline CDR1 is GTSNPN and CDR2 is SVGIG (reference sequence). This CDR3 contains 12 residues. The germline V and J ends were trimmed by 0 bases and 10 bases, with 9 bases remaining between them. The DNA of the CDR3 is TGTGCCTGGAGTGTACTATCCGGAAAACTGTTTTTT. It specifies CAWSVLSGKLFF.

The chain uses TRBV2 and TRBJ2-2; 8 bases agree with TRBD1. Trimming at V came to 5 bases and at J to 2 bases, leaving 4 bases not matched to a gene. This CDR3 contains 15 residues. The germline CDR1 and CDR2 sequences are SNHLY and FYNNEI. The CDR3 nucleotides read TGTGCCAGCAGTCCGGACAGGGATAACACCGGGGAGCTGTTTTTT. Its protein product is CASSPDRDNTGELFF.

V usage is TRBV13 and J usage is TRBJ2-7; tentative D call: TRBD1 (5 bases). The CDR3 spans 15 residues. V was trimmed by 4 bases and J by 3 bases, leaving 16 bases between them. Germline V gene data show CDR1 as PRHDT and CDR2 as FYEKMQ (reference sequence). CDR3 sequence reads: CASSSEGQDNYEQYF. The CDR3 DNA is TGTGCCAGCAGCTCTGAAGGACAAGACAACTACGAGCAGTACTTC.

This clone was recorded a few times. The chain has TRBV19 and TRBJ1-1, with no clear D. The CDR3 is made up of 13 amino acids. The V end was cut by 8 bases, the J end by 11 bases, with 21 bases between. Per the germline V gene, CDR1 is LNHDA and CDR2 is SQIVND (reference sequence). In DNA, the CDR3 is TGTGCCAGTGGGCCCCAGAAAACCCTTTGGGCTTTCTTT. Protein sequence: CASGPQKTLWAFF.

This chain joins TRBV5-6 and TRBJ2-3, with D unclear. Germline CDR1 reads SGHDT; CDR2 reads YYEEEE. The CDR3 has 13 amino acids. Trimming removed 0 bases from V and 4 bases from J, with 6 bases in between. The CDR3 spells CASSLVAADTQYF. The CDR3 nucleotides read TGTGCCAGCAGCTTGGTGGCTGCAGATACGCAGTATTTT.

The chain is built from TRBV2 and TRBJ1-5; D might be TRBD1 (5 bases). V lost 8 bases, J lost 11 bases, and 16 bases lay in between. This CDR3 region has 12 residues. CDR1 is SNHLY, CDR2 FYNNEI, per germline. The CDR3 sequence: CASRGAFTAQHF. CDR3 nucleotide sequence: TGTGCCAGCCGGGGCGCCTTCACCGCCCAGCATTTT.

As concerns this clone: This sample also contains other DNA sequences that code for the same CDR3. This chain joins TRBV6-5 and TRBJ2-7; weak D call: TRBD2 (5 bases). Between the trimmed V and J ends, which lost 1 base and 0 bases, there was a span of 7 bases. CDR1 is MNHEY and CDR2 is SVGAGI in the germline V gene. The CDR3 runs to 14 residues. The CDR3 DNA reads TGTGCCAGCAGTTACTATCGGGGCTCCTACGAGCAGTACTTC. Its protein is CASSYYRGSYEQYF.

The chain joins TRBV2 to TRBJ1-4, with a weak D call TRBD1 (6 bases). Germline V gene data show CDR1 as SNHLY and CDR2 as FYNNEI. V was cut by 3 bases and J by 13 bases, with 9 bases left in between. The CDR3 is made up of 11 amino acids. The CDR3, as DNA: TGTGCCAGCAGTGACCCAGGGGCACTGTTTTTT. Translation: CASSDPGALFF. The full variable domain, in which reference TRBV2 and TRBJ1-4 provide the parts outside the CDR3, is EPEVTQTPSHQVTQMGQEVILRCVPISNHLYFYWYRQILGQKVEFLVSFYNNEISEKSEIFDDQFSVERPDGSNFTLKIRSTKLEDSAMYFCASSDPGALFFGSGTQLSVL.

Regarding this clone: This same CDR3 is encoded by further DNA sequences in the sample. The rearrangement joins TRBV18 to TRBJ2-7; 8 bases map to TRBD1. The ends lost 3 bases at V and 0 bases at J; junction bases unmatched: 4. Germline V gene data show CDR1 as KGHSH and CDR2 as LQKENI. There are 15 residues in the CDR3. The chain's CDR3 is CASSPGTGSSYEQYF. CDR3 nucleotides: TGTGCCAGCTCACCCGGGACAGGTAGCTCCTACGAGCAGTACTTC.

Here the CDR3 reads CASSESGGNVKTQYF. The CDR3 coding sequence is TGTGCCAGCAGTGAATCAGGGGGCAATGTTAAGACCCAGTACTTC. The chain links TRBV2 to TRBJ2-5, with 8 bases aligning to TRBD1. Germline trimming cut 2 bases from V and 6 bases from J; bases unmatched to any gene: 8. There are 15 residues in the CDR3. Germline CDR1 SNHLY, CDR2 FYNNEI.